The next 31 T cell receptor beta chains were all read from a single sample in a study of regulatory T cells in long-lasting Graves disease. Both iRepertoire HTBI primers and Arm-PCR of CDR3 regions were used to build the TCR beta libraries. TCRdb independently ran MiXCR on the multiplex PCR reads; one entry per CDR3 protein. The data hold a few hundred thousand distinct CDR3 sequences, with around 20% observed a single time. The time point denotes: persistent/refractory GD, antithyroid drugs over 5 years with positive TRAb. PBMC-derived RNA was used for the TCR library. The input for sequencing was peripheral blood mononuclear cells (PBMCs), taken when the disease was refractory, from a patient treated with antithyroid drugs. The receptors derive from a female donor with Graves disease.

The chain carries TRBV20-1 and TRBJ1-6, with 7 bases identical to TRBD1. This CDR3 spans 17 amino acids. Trimming cost V 3 bases and J 8 bases; bases outside gene matches: 16. Germline V gene sequence: CDR1 DFQATT, CDR2 SNEGSKA (reference sequence). The CDR3 DNA reads as TGCAGTGCTAGCGTCCCAGACAGGGCCGCGGTTGATTCACCCCTCCACTTT. Translation: CSASVPDRAAVDSPLHF.

The rearrangement joins TRBV29-1 to TRBJ2-3, with TRBD2 matching 8 bases. Germline values: CDR1 SQVTM, CDR2 ANQGSEA. CDR3 length: 16 amino acids. V was clipped by 0 bases and J by 5 bases; unmatched bases: 10. As DNA, the CDR3 is TGCAGCGTTGAAGATCCCAGCGGGAGTGGTGAAGATACGCAGTATTTT. Its protein is CSVEDPSGSGEDTQYF.

The table lists this clonotype with many counts. The J gene is TRBJ2-5, the V gene TRBV4-1; 13 bases map to TRBD2. The CDR3 spans 15 residues. V shed 4 bases, J shed 7 bases, and the junction held 6 bases outside the gene matches. Germline loops: CDR1 MGHRA, CDR2 YSYEKL. The CDR3 region has the DNA TGCGCCAGCAGCCTAGGGACTAGCGGGACCCCGACCCAGTACTTC. It codes for CASSLGTSGTPTQYF.

Notes on this clonotype: A much larger clone lies a single base off, so this may be a read error. The V and J genes are TRBV24-1 and TRBJ2-5; 9 bases match TRBD1. Germline lookup yields CDR1 KGHDR and CDR2 SFDVKD. The CDR3 extends over 15 amino acids. The CDR3 DNA reads TGTGTCACCAGTGATTTCCTACAGGGGGCTGAGACCCAGTACTTC. Its translation is CVTSDFLQGAETQYF.

The V and J genes are TRBV20-1 and TRBJ2-7, with 9 positions matching TRBD2. The trim removed 3 bases at V and 5 bases at J, leaving 11 bases unmatched. Germline assignment: CDR1 DFQATT and CDR2 SNEGSKA (reference sequence). The CDR3 extends over 15 amino acids. CDR3 in DNA: TGCAGTGCTAGTCGCCTAGCGGGATCAGGGCACGAGCAGTACTTC. This translates into CSASRLAGSGHEQYF.

There are a few counts of this clonotype. This chain's CDR3 is CASSQASWSGTGELFF. The CDR3, as DNA: TGCGCCAGCAGCCAAGCCTCATGGTCGGGCACCGGGGAGCTGTTTTTT. The V gene is TRBV4-1, the J gene TRBJ2-2, with unresolved D. Germline assignment: CDR1 MGHRA and CDR2 YSYEKL. CDR3 length equals 16 residues. Trimming shortened V by 1 base and J by 4 bases, and 13 bases separated the two germline ends.

There are many counts of this clonotype. The chain joins TRBV5-1 to TRBJ2-6; D not resolved. This CDR3 is built from 17 residues. Germline CDR1 and CDR2: SGHRS and YFSETQ. Trimming cost V 8 bases and J 0 bases, with 18 bases left between them. Here the CDR3 DNA reads TGCGCCAGTGCTAAGGGTGCCGCCCTCTCTGGGGCCAACGTCCTGACTTTC. Translated, it gives CASAKGAALSGANVLTF.

The chain employs TRBV20-1 and TRBJ2-7; 8 nucleotides match TRBD2. CDR3 length: 14 residues. Trimming cost V 4 bases and J 5 bases; bases outside gene matches: 10. Germline V gene lookup returns CDR1 DFQATT and CDR2 SNEGSKA (reference sequence). The CDR3 loop reads CSANREGLLDEQYF. CDR3 nucleotides: TGCAGTGCTAACCGGGAGGGTTTATTAGACGAGCAGTACTTC.

This clonotype was recorded at least ten times. J is TRBJ1-5 and V is TRBV11-2, with D uncertain. Germline-derived CDR1 and CDR2 are SGHAT and FQNNGV. This CDR3 region has 14 residues. V was pared by 0 bases and J by 5 bases, with 8 bases between. CDR3 coding DNA: TGTGCCAGCAGCTTAGATCGGGCTTATCAGCCCCAGCATTTT. Translating gives CASSLDRAYQPQHF. Complete variable domain (other parts from reference TRBV11-2 and TRBJ1-5): EAGVAQSPRYKIIEKRQSVAFWCNPISGHATLYWYQQILGQGPKLLIQFQNNGVVDDSQLPKDRFSAERLKGVDSTLKIQPAKLEDSAVYLCASSLDRAYQPQHFGDGTRLSIL.

This clonotype was seen ten or more times. The chain employs TRBV28 and TRBJ2-7, with TRBD2 identical over 7 bases. The CDR3 is 13 amino acids. V was pared by 10 bases and J by 3 bases, with 9 bases of the junction left unmatched. Germline V lookup: CDR1 MDHEN, CDR2 SYDVKM. The CDR3 DNA is TGTGCCACCGGGAGGACTATAGACTACGAGCAGTACTTC. It is translated as CATGRTIDYEQYF. Combining the CDR3 with reference TRBV28 and TRBJ2-7 gives the whole variable domain DVKVTQSSRYLVKRTGEKVFLECVQDMDHENMFWYRQDPGLGLRLIYFSYDVKMKEKGDIPEGYSVSREKKERFSLILESASTNQTSMYLCATGRTIDYEQYFGPGTRLTVT.

There are many counts of this clonotype. The chain carries TRBV9 and TRBJ1-1; D uncertain. Germline CDR1 SGDLS, CDR2 YYNGEE. V lost 0 bases, J lost 5 bases, and 11 bases lay in between. The CDR3 is made up of 14 amino acids. The CDR3 sequence is CASSVDGDETEAFF. In DNA form, the CDR3 reads TGTGCCAGCAGCGTAGACGGGGATGAAACTGAAGCTTTCTTT.

This clonotype was seen more than once but under ten times. CDR3 loop: CASSVGDGEQFF. The CDR3, as DNA: TGCGCCAGCAGTGTAGGGGATGGTGAGCAGTTCTTC. V is TRBV10-2 and J is TRBJ2-1, with D perhaps TRBD1 (5 bases). CDR1 and CDR2 (germline): WSHSY, SAAADI. The CDR3 is made up of 12 amino acids. The V gene lost 4 bases and the J gene lost 9 bases, with 10 bases spanning the gap.

This chain joins TRBV28 and TRBJ2-7; D unclear. With 7 bases removed from V and 2 bases from J, the gap between germline ends came to 12 bases. CDR1 and CDR2 from the germline V gene are MDHEN and SYDVKM. The CDR3 sequence is 13 residues long. This CDR3 is CASTLGFPYEQYF. As DNA, the CDR3 is TGTGCCAGCACCCTAGGGTTCCCCTACGAGCAGTACTTC.

This clonotype was detected ten times or more. This chain connects TRBV28 to TRBJ2-7; 7 bases line up with TRBD1. V was pared by 7 bases and J by 4 bases, with 10 bases of the junction left unmatched. Germline V gives CDR1 MDHEN, CDR2 SYDVKM. The CDR3 has 14 amino acids. In DNA, the CDR3 is TGTGCCAGCACCAAGACAGGGACAATATACGAGCAGTACTTC. This translates into CASTKTGTIYEQYF.

This clonotype was seen many times. The rearrangement links TRBV11-2 to TRBJ2-2; 8 nucleotides align to TRBD1. The CDR3 sequence is 14 residues long. The germline CDR1 and CDR2 sequences are SGHAT and FQNNGV. After removal of 8 bases from V and 4 bases from J, the junction contained 6 bases not matched to a gene. The CDR3 DNA is TGTGCCAGCTCTACCGGGACAGGCACCGGGGAGCTGTTTTTT. It translates to CASSTGTGTGELFF.

This clonotype was observed a handful of times. The chain carries TRBV4-1 and TRBJ1-1; maybe TRBD1 (5 bases). The CDR3 length is 11 residues. Trimming removed 3 bases from V and 12 bases from J, with 11 bases in between. Germline-derived CDR1 and CDR2 are MGHRA and YSYEKL. CDR3 DNA: TGCGCCAGCAGCCACCAAGCGGGACCTTTCTTT. It specifies CASSHQAGPFF.

There are a few counts of this clonotype. The chain uses TRBV6-1 and TRBJ2-7; D may be TRBD2 (6 bases). The CDR3 totals 13 residues. Germline CDR1 is MNHNS and CDR2 is SASEGT. The germline V and J ends were trimmed by 6 bases and 3 bases, with 12 bases remaining between them. This chain's CDR3 is CASREGRLYEQYF. Here the CDR3 DNA reads TGTGCCAGCAGGGAGGGACGACTCTACGAGCAGTACTTC.

The sample holds many counts of this clonotype. The J gene is TRBJ1-5, the V gene TRBV30; D is uncertain. This CDR3 comprises 12 residues. Trimming pared 0 bases from V and 6 bases from J, leaving 6 bases between. The germline V gene has CDR1 GTSNPN and CDR2 SVGIG (reference sequence). The CDR3 spells CAWSVRGQPQHF. The DNA for the CDR3 is TGTGCCTGGAGTGTACGGGGTCAGCCCCAGCATTTT. Together with reference TRBV30 and TRBJ1-5, the CDR3 gives the full variable domain: SQTIHQWPATLVQPVGSPLSLECTVEGTSNPNLYWYRQAAGRGLQLLFYSVGIGQISSEVPQNLSASRPQDRQFILSSKKLLLSDSGFYLCAWSVRGQPQHFGDGTRLSIL.

This clonotype was seen a handful of times. In nucleotides, the CDR3 is TGTGCCCCAGGGGGCCATCAGCCCCAGCATTTT. It specifies CAPGGHQPQHF. This chain links TRBV11-3 with TRBJ1-5; 8 nucleotides line up with TRBD1. The ends lost 11 bases at V and 5 bases at J; junction bases unmatched: 2. CDR3 size: 11 residues. Looked up from germline, CDR1 is SGHNT and CDR2 is YENEEA.

Many counts were recorded for this clonotype. The chain is built from TRBV27 and TRBJ1-1; weak D call: TRBD1 (6 bases). The CDR3 runs 13 residues. Trimming shortened V by 2 bases and J by 7 bases, and 11 bases separated the two germline ends. Germline CDR1 MNHEY, CDR2 SMNVEV (reference sequence). As DNA, the CDR3 is TGTGCCAGCAGTTTAATGGGGGGCGGTGAAGCTTTCTTT. As protein: CASSLMGGGEAFF.

This clonotype has just a few counts. CDR3 bases: TGCAGTGCTCAGGAACGAGAGACCCAGTACTTC. Its translation is CSAQERETQYF. V gene TRBV20-1 combines with J gene TRBJ2-5; D unclear. This CDR3 has 11 amino acids. V lost 5 bases and J 4 bases, leaving 8 bases between the germline ends. Germline lookup yields CDR1 DFQATT and CDR2 SNEGSKA (reference sequence).

There are a few counts of this clonotype. The V call is TRBV5-1, the J call TRBJ2-2; 13 bases fit TRBD2. The CDR3 sequence is 15 residues long. CDR1 is SGHRS, CDR2 YFSETQ, per germline. Trimming at V came to 7 bases and at J to 4 bases, leaving 4 bases not matched to a gene. CDR3 coding DNA: TGCGCCAGCGGGGGACTAGCGGGATCCACCGGGGAGCTGTTTTTT. This encodes CASGGLAGSTGELFF.

This chain connects TRBV10-3 to TRBJ2-7, with 7 bases aligning to TRBD1. The J segment lost 0 bases and the V segment lost 6 bases, leaving 5 bases of the junction unmatched. The CDR3 consists of 14 residues. Germline-derived CDR1 and CDR2 are ENHRY and SYGVKD. CDR3 bases: TGTGCCATCAGCCTCCGGGACAGCTCCTACGAGCAGTACTTC. It encodes CAISLRDSSYEQYF.

This clonotype has ten or more counts. The chain joins TRBV29-1 to TRBJ2-2; no reliable D call. Germline assignment: CDR1 SQVTM and CDR2 ANQGSEA. The CDR3 consists of 12 residues. The germline V and J ends were trimmed by 5 bases and 5 bases, with 9 bases remaining between them. The CDR3 nucleotides read TGCAGCGTTTCCCAAAAGACCGGGGAGCTGTTTTTT. Protein: CSVSQKTGELFF.

There are a few counts of this clonotype. The J gene is TRBJ1-2, the V gene TRBV11-2; TRBD1 agrees at 7 bases. The V gene end was trimmed by 1 base and the J gene end by 6 bases; junction bases not matched to a gene: 14. The CDR3 sequence is 17 residues long. Germline V gene sequence: CDR1 SGHAT, CDR2 FQNNGV. DNA of the CDR3: TGTGCCAGCAGCTTAGTAGGGGGCGGGCCCCTTGGGGATGGCTACACCTTC. It yields the protein CASSLVGGGPLGDGYTF. Using reference TRBV11-2 and TRBJ1-2 for the parts outside the CDR3, the full variable domain is EAGVAQSPRYKIIEKRQSVAFWCNPISGHATLYWYQQILGQGPKLLIQFQNNGVVDDSQLPKDRFSAERLKGVDSTLKIQPAKLEDSAVYLCASSLVGGGPLGDGYTFGSGTRLTVV.

This clonotype came up many times. The chain recombines TRBV12-3 or TRBV12-4 with TRBJ2-7, with TRBD2 matching over 12 bases. J was trimmed by 6 bases and V by 3 bases; bases with no gene match: 9. The length of the CDR3 is 16 residues. The CDR3 DNA reads as TGTGCCAGCAGTTTGGGTCTAGCGGGAGGGCCGTTCGAGCAGTACTTC. This codes for CASSLGLAGGPFEQYF.

This clonotype was counted at least ten times. The chain combines TRBV28 with TRBJ1-2; 7 bases are shared with TRBD1. CDR3 size: 14 residues. Germline V gene lookup returns CDR1 MDHEN and CDR2 SYDVKM. With 4 bases clipped from V and 8 bases from J, the junction kept 10 bases outside the gene matches. CDR3 sequence: CASSSLQGPYGYTF. The CDR3, as DNA: TGTGCCAGCAGTTCCCTACAGGGGCCTTACGGCTACACCTTC.

This clonotype was found a few times. This chain connects TRBV20-1 to TRBJ2-5; 9 nucleotides agree with TRBD1. Unmatched junction bases numbered 9, after V lost 3 bases and J lost 4 bases. The CDR3 totals 15 residues. The germline CDR1 and CDR2 sequences are DFQATT and SNEGSKA (reference sequence). In nucleotides, the CDR3 is TGCAGTGCTAGGCCCCCGGACAGGGGTGTAGAGACCCAGTACTTC. Amino acid sequence: CSARPPDRGVETQYF.

There are many counts of this clonotype. CDR3 sequence reads: CASRPREGETQYF. CDR3 bases: TGTGCCAGCAGACCCAGGGAGGGGGAGACCCAGTACTTC. The genes are TRBV2 and TRBJ2-5; 7 nucleotides agree with TRBD2. The CDR3 runs 13 residues. Trimming removed 6 bases from V and 5 bases from J; junction bases left unmatched: 6. Germline loops: CDR1 SNHLY, CDR2 FYNNEI.

This clonotype was seen a few times. The chain employs TRBV28 and TRBJ2-3; D unresolved. CDR3 length equals 13 residues. Germline V CDR1 and CDR2: MDHEN, SYDVKM. Trimming pared 7 bases from V and 3 bases from J, leaving 11 bases between. The CDR3 region is CASTSGSTDTQYF. The DNA of the CDR3 is TGTGCCAGCACCAGTGGGTCAACAGATACGCAGTATTTT.

V gene TRBV20-1 combines with J gene TRBJ2-2; 9 nucleotides match TRBD2. Germline V gene sequence: CDR1 DFQATT, CDR2 SNEGSKA (reference sequence). The ends lost 3 bases at V and 5 bases at J; junction bases unmatched: 10. This CDR3 has 16 amino acids. This CDR3 reads CSARPRGGRGTGELFF. The CDR3, as DNA: TGCAGTGCTAGGCCCCGCGGCGGGAGGGGTACCGGGGAGCTGTTTTTT.